One sample yielded the 4 T cell receptor beta chains listed below, sequenced in a study of T cell repertoires in cytomegalovirus infection. One entry per CDR3 protein results from TCRdb running MiXCR on the reads. The table lists 750,000 to 950,000 distinct CDR3 sequences, about 28% of them singletons. No cognate antigen is known for these TCRs. The sample was cultured CD8+ T cells from PBMCs, taken from culture after CMV antigen stimulation. The receptors here all came from a human donor in good health (CMV status not recorded). Some clones in this sample may be carry-over from other donors' samples.

This clonotype was seen a handful of times. This chain uses TRBV27 with TRBJ2-2; D tentatively fits TRBD1 or TRBD2 (6 bases each). CDR1 MNHEY and CDR2 SMNVEV come from the germline V gene (reference sequence). This CDR3 is 15 amino acids long. V was cut by 8 bases and J by 5 bases, with 18 bases left in between. CDR3 loop: CASAQLGGRTGELFF. The CDR3 nucleotides read TGTGCCAGCGCACAGCTGGGGGGCCGGACCGGGGAGCTGTTTTTT.

This chain uses TRBV7-3 with TRBJ2-1, with 13 bases fitting TRBD2. The CDR3 consists of 15 residues. Germline trimming cut 5 bases from V and 7 bases from J; bases unmatched to any gene: 5. Germline V CDR1 and CDR2: SGHTA, FQGTGA. In DNA, the CDR3 is TGTGCCAGCAGCACTAGCGGGGGGGTACAGAATGAGCAGTTCTTC. Its protein is CASSTSGGVQNEQFF.

The V call is TRBV7-9, the J call TRBJ1-5; D is perhaps TRBD1 (5 bases). The CDR3 spans 13 residues. Trimming took 5 bases from V and 6 from J, leaving 11 bases between them. Germline CDR1 and CDR2: SEHNR and FQNEAQ (reference sequence). The chain's CDR3 is CASSTHQGQPQHF. The CDR3 DNA sequence: TGTGCCAGCAGCACCCATCAGGGTCAGCCCCAGCATTTT.

The table lists this clonotype with many counts. This chain links TRBV12-3 or TRBV12-4 with TRBJ2-1, with unresolved D. The CDR3 contains 13 residues. V lost 5 bases to trimming and J lost 0 bases, with 5 bases between them. The CDR3 is CASSMSSYNEQFF. For the CDR3, the DNA is TGTGCCAGCAGTATGAGCTCCTACAATGAGCAGTTCTTC.